This is a list of T cell receptor beta chains from one sample in a study of blood T cell repertoires in COVID-19. Repertoires were generated with immunoSEQ multiplex PCR, while TCRdb's copy carries only in-frame clones and drops some. Of roughly 250,000 clones listed, 83% are singletons. Specimen: peripheral blood. The receptors derive from a woman between 50 and 59 years old with acute or convalescent COVID-19. Each CDR3 is given with its conserved first and last residue. The order of the fields is V gene, D gene, J gene, CDR3 protein, CDR3 DNA. The D gene is left open where the match is weak.

V gene: TRBV3-1/TRBV3-2; D gene: NA; J gene: TRBJ1-2; CDR3 protein: CASSQEGDGYTF; CDR3 DNA: TGTGCCAGCAGCCAAGAAGGGGATGGCTACACCTTC
V gene: TRBV7-3; D gene: NA; J gene: TRBJ1-3; CDR3 protein: CASSTASGNTIYF; CDR3 DNA: TGTGCCAGCTCGACAGCCTCTGGAAACACCATATATTTT
V gene: TRBV27; D gene: NA; J gene: TRBJ2-1; CDR3 protein: CASSPPASEQFF; CDR3 DNA: TGTGCCAGCAGTCCCCCAGCGAGTGAGCAGTTCTTC
V gene: TRBV24-1; D gene: NA; J gene: TRBJ2-7; CDR3 protein: CATVDSSSYEQYF; CDR3 DNA: TGTGCCACCGTAGACAGTTCCTCCTACGAGCAGTACTTC
V gene: TRBV7-2; D gene: TRBD1; J gene: TRBJ1-1; CDR3 protein: CASSTRTGPAFF; CDR3 DNA: TGTGCCAGCAGCACAAGGACAGGGCCGGCTTTCTTT
V gene: TRBV10-3; D gene: TRBD1; J gene: TRBJ2-3; CDR3 protein: CAISRDRNSDTQYF; CDR3 DNA: TGTGCCATCAGCCGGGACAGGAACTCAGATACGCAGTATTTT
V gene: TRBV28; D gene: TRBD1; J gene: TRBJ1-2; CDR3 protein: CASSFPGQGLGYTF; CDR3 DNA: TGTGCCAGCAGTTTCCCGGGACAGGGTCTTGGCTACACCTTC
V gene: TRBV7-8; D gene: NA; J gene: TRBJ2-7; CDR3 protein: CASSPSLHTIYEQYF; CDR3 DNA: TGTGCCAGCAGCCCTTCTCTGCACACTATCTACGAGCAGTACTTC
V gene: TRBV7-9; D gene: TRBD1; J gene: TRBJ1-2; CDR3 protein: CASSSGQGDGYTF; CDR3 DNA: TGTGCCAGCAGCTCGGGACAGGGTGATGGCTACACCTTC
V gene: TRBV4-1; D gene: TRBD1; J gene: TRBJ2-7; CDR3 protein: CASSQERDRTDEQYF; CDR3 DNA: TGCGCCAGCAGCCAAGAAAGGGACAGGACGGACGAGCAGTACTTC